These T cell receptor beta chains were read from a single sample in a study of blood T cell repertoires in COVID-19. Some clones are missing from TCRdb's copy, which holds only in-frame ones; the method was immunoSEQ multiplex PCR. The sample holds approximately 200,000 clones; 65% to 90% are singletons and the top ten take roughly 5%. Sequences were obtained from peripheral blood. The receptors were sampled from a human donor in a cohort sampled during active COVID-19. The CDR3 runs from the conserved cysteine through the conserved F or W. D genes are given only for firm matches. Not every row has a clone size; where given, it reads once, few, many or a size class.

NA	TRBV27	NA	TRBJ1-5	CASSPGSYSNQPQHF	TGTGCCAGCAGCCCAGGGTCGTATAGCAATCAGCCCCAGCATTTT
TRBD1	TRBV19	NA	TRBJ1-1	CASSRTGSATEAFF	TGTGCCAGTAGTAGGACAGGATCGGCCACTGAAGCTTTCTTT
NA	TRBV18	NA	TRBJ2-7	CASSPPGSEQYF	TGTGCCAGCTCACCTCCGGGTAGCGAGCAGTACTTC
NA	TRBV27	NA	TRBJ2-3	CASSFRTASGPDTQYF	TGTGCCAGCAGTTTTCGGACAGCCTCGGGGCCAGATACGCAGTATTTT
NA	TRBV24-1	NA	TRBJ2-1	CATSDLKGEPYNEQFF	TGTGCCACCAGTGATTTAAAGGGGGAACCCTACAATGAGCAGTTCTTC
TRBD2	TRBV9	NA	TRBJ2-2	CASSATGLDTGELFF	TGTGCCAGCAGCGCGACCGGACTAGACACCGGGGAGCTGTTTTTT
TRBD1	TRBV2	NA	TRBJ1-2	CASSELIAGGAGGYGYTF	TGTGCCAGCAGTGAACTTATTGCAGGGGGCGCCGGTGGCTATGGCTACACCTTC
TRBD2	TRBV19	NA	TRBJ2-7	CASSAPGASGYSYEQYF	TGTGCCAGTAGTGCGCCGGGGGCTAGCGGGTACTCCTACGAGCAGTACTTC
NA	TRBV3-1/TRBV3-2	NA	TRBJ2-5	CASSHAESGTQYF	TGTGCCAGCAGCCACGCGGAGAGCGGGACCCAGTACTTC
NA	TRBV28	NA	TRBJ1-5	CASSLKGGSNQPQHF	TGTGCCAGCAGTTTAAAAGGGGGTAGCAATCAGCCCCAGCATTTT
TRBD2	TRBV7-9	few	TRBJ2-7	CASSRLSGRLSYEQYF	TGTGCCAGCAGCCGTCTAAGCGGGAGACTCTCCTACGAGCAGTACTTC
NA	TRBV13	NA	TRBJ1-2	CASSLGYANYGYTF	TGTGCCAGCAGCTTAGGTTACGCGAACTATGGCTACACCTTC
NA	TRBV5-1	NA	TRBJ1-6	CASSLGQYSYNSPLHF	TGCGCCAGCAGCTTGGGACAGTACTCCTATAATTCACCCCTCCACTTT
TRBD1	TRBV7-9	NA	TRBJ2-1	CASSLEGQWNEQFF	TGTGCCAGCAGCTTAGAGGGACAGTGGAATGAGCAGTTCTTC
TRBD2	TRBV2	NA	TRBJ2-5	CASSGLVRQETQYF	TGTGCCAGCAGCGGACTAGTGCGCCAAGAGACCCAGTACTTC
TRBD2	TRBV18	NA	TRBJ2-1	CASSPLGTSGGSSYNEQFF	TGTGCCAGCTCACCCCTCGGGACTAGCGGCGGGAGCTCCTACAATGAGCAGTTCTTC
TRBD2	TRBV24-1	NA	TRBJ2-1	CATSDFGLAGGSYNEQFF	TGTGCCACCAGTGATTTTGGACTAGCGGGAGGTTCTTACAATGAGCAGTTCTTC
NA	TRBV5-4	NA	TRBJ2-7	CASSLGLAQYEQYF	TGTGCCAGCAGCTTGGGGCTAGCGCAATACGAGCAGTACTTC
TRBD1	TRBV27	many	TRBJ2-7	CASSDRVSYEQYF	TGTGCCAGCAGCGACAGGGTCTCCTACGAGCAGTACTTC
TRBD1	TRBV9	NA	TRBJ2-7	CASSSGGSYEQYF	TGTGCCAGTTCCTCAGGGGGCTCCTACGAGCAGTACTTC
NA	TRBV28	NA	TRBJ1-4	CASSASGTNEKLFF	TGTGCCAGCAGCGCGTCAGGGACTAATGAAAAACTGTTTTTT
TRBD1	TRBV6-5	NA	TRBJ1-2	CASSYSGQNYGYTF	TGTGCCAGCAGTTATTCGGGACAGAACTATGGCTACACCTTC
NA	TRBV7-9	once	TRBJ1-4	CASSLTGLSNEKLFF	TGTGCCAGCAGCTTAACAGGGCTTTCTAATGAAAAACTGTTTTTT
TRBD1	TRBV5-1	NA	TRBJ2-7	CASSLGSTGQIFREQYF	TGCGCCAGCAGCTTGGGAAGTACGGGACAGATATTTAGAGAGCAGTACTTC
NA	TRBV5-1	NA	TRBJ1-1	CASSPGKGLNVPEAFF	TGCGCCAGCAGCCCGGGAAAGGGACTCAATGTCCCTGAAGCTTTCTTT
TRBD2	TRBV15	few	TRBJ2-1	CATSKFSGSSYNEQFF	TGTGCCACCAGCAAATTTAGCGGGAGCTCCTACAATGAGCAGTTCTTC
NA	TRBV6-5	NA	TRBJ1-2	CASSYSGGQYGYTF	TGTGCCAGCAGTTACTCGGGAGGTCAATATGGCTACACCTTC
TRBD2	TRBV24-1	NA	TRBJ2-7	CATSDASSGRIYEQYF	TGTGCCACCAGTGATGCCTCTAGCGGGAGAATCTACGAGCAGTACTTC
TRBD1	TRBV6-5	NA	TRBJ1-1	CASSYHGTGMTTEAFF	TGTGCCAGCAGTTACCATGGGACAGGGATGACCACTGAAGCTTTCTTT
TRBD1	TRBV4-1	few	TRBJ2-6	CASIPGGAGGANVLTF	TGCGCCAGCATCCCAGGGGGCGCGGGCGGGGCCAACGTCCTGACTTTC
NA	TRBV30	NA	TRBJ2-7	CAWSQTGGGEQYF	TGTGCCTGGAGTCAAACAGGGGGAGGGGAGCAGTACTTC
TRBD2	TRBV3-1/TRBV3-2	NA	TRBJ2-7	CASSQSPSGSYEQYF	TGTGCCAGCAGCCAATCGCCTAGCGGGAGCTACGAGCAGTACTTC
NA	TRBV3-1/TRBV3-2	NA	TRBJ1-2	CASSHRAGADYGYTF	TGTGCCAGCAGCCACCGAGCGGGGGCTGACTATGGCTACACCTTC
TRBD1	TRBV28	many	TRBJ2-1	CASSFPHRGIGSYNEQFF	TGTGCCAGCAGTTTCCCCCACAGGGGCATCGGCTCCTACAATGAGCAGTTCTTC
NA	TRBV3-1/TRBV3-2	few	TRBJ1-5	CASSQDSGDNQPQHF	TGTGCCAGCAGCCAAGATTCGGGAGACAATCAGCCCCAGCATTTT
NA	TRBV12-3/TRBV12-4	NA	TRBJ1-2	CASSLEAGYTF	TGTGCCAGCAGTCTGGAGGCTGGCTACACCTTC
NA	TRBV29-1	NA	TRBJ2-7	CSVVADYEQYF	TGCAGCGTTGTGGCAGACTACGAGCAGTACTTC
NA	TRBV19	NA	TRBJ2-1	CASTSGYNEQFF	TGTGCCAGTACCTCAGGGTACAATGAGCAGTTCTTC
NA	TRBV19	NA	TRBJ2-7	CASSSRGHEQYF	TGTGCCAGTAGTAGTCGAGGCCACGAGCAGTACTTC
NA	TRBV6-2/TRBV6-3	NA	TRBJ2-6	CASSYFPEFGANVLTF	TGTGCCAGCAGTTATTTTCCGGAGTTTGGGGCCAACGTCCTGACTTTC
TRBD1	TRBV18	NA	TRBJ2-7	CASSSSGQGYEQYF	TGTGCCAGCTCATCCTCGGGACAGGGGTACGAGCAGTACTTC
NA	TRBV27	once	TRBJ1-6	CASSRGLRGSYNSPLHF	TGTGCCAGCAGTAGGGGGTTGAGGGGGTCCTATAATTCACCCCTCCACTTT